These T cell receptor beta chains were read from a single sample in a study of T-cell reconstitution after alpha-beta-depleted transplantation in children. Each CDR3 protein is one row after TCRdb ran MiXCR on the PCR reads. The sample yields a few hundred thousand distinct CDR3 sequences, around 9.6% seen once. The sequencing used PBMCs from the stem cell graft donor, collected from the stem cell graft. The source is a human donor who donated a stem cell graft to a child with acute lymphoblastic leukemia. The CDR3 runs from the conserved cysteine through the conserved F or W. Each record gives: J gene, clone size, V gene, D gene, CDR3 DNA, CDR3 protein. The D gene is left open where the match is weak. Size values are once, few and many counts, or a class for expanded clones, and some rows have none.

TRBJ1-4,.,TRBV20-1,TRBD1,TGCAGTGCCAGCGGACAGGGAACAACTAATGAAAAACTGTTTTTT,CSASGQGTTNEKLFF
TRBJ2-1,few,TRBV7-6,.,TGTGCCAGCAGCTTGGGACTTGCCCCCTACAATGAGCAGTTCTTC,CASSLGLAPYNEQFF
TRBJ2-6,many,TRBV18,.,TGTGCCAGCTCACCAAGAGGGGGGACTGGGGCCAACGTCCTGACTTTC,CASSPRGGTGANVLTF
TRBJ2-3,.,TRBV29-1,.,TGCAGCGTTAGGACGCCCGGGGGCACAGATACGCAGTATTTT,CSVRTPGGTDTQYF
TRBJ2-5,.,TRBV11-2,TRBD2,TGTGCCAGCAGCCCCCCGGGAGGGACAAAGACCCAGTACTTC,CASSPPGGTKTQYF
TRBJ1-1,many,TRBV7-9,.,TGTGCCAGCAGCTCGCGAGGGGAGGCTGAAGCTTTCTTT,CASSSRGEAEAFF
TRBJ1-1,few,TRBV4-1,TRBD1,TGCGCCAGCAGCCAACCTACTACATACAGGGGCGCTGAAGCTTTCTTT,CASSQPTTYRGAEAFF
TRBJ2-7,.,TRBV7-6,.,TGTGCCAGCAGCCCGCCGAGGGGGTTTTCCTCCTACGAGCAGTACTTC,CASSPPRGFSSYEQYF
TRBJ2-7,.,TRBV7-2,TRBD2,TGTGCCAGCAGCTTTGCGACTAGCGGGGGGGCTTACGAGCAGTACTTC,CASSFATSGGAYEQYF
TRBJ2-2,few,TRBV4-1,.,TGCGCCAGCAGCCCAGGGGCGTTAGCCGGGGAGCTGTTTTTT,CASSPGALAGELFF
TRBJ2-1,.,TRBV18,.,TGTGCCAGCTCACCACGGCCAGGGAACAATGAGCAGTTCTTC,CASSPRPGNNEQFF
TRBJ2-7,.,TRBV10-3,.,TGTGCCACCCGTCCGGGGACCACAGACTACGAGCAGTACTTC,CATRPGTTDYEQYF
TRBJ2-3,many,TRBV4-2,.,TGTGCCAGCAGCCAAGATCGTATGGTGAGCACAGATACGCAGTATTTT,CASSQDRMVSTDTQYF
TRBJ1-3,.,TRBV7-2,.,TGTGCCAGCAGCTTAGTAGGGGCCCTCTCTGGAAACACCATATATTTT,CASSLVGALSGNTIYF
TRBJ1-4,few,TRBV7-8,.,TGTGCCAGCAGTATTGGGATTAATGAAAAACTGTTTTTT,CASSIGINEKLFF
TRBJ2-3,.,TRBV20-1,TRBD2,TGCAGTGCTAGAGATGAGGGCGGGGGGGCAATAGATACGCAGTATTTT,CSARDEGGGAIDTQYF
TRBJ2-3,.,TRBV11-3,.,TGTGCCAGCAGCCACCCCGGGACTCCTCGGGATACGCAGTATTTT,CASSHPGTPRDTQYF
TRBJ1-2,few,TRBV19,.,TGTGCCAGTAGTATGAAGGGTGGCTACACCTTC,CASSMKGGYTF
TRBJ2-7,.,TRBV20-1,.,TGCAGTGCTAGTCTACAGGGTCGCGGCTACGAGCAGTACTTC,CSASLQGRGYEQYF
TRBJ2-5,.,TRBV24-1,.,TGTGCCACTTCGGAGGGGATTTCAGAGACCCAGTACTTC,CATSEGISETQYF
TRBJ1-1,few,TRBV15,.,TGTGCCACCAGCAACCCTATCACTGAAGCTTTCTTT,CATSNPITEAFF
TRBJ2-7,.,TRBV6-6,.,TGTGCCAGCAGTTTGGGCAGTGGCTACGAGCAGTACTTC,CASSLGSGYEQYF
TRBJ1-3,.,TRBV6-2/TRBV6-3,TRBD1,TGTGCCAGCAGCGGGACAGCGGGAAACACCATATATTTT,CASSGTAGNTIYF
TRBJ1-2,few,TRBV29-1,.,TGCAGAGTTGAAGTTAAAGGGCAGGGTCTCGGCTATGGCTACACCTTC,CRVEVKGQGLGYGYTF
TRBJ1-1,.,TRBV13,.,TGTGCCAGCAGCGCCAGGAGGGGGACTGAAGCTTTCTTT,CASSARRGTEAFF
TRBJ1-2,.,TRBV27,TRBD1,TGTGCCAGCAGTTTATATACAGGGGGCGGGTATGGCTACACCTTC,CASSLYTGGGYGYTF
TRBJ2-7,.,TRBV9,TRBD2,TGTGCCAGCAGCGCCCAGGGACTAGCATACGAGCAGTACTTC,CASSAQGLAYEQYF
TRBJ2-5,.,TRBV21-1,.,TGTGCCAGCAACGCCTCAGAGCGCCGCTCTAAAGAGACCCAGTACTTC,CASNASERRSKETQYF
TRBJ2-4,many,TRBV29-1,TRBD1,TGCAGCGTTTCACAGGGGGCGGGAAACATTCAGTACTTC,CSVSQGAGNIQYF
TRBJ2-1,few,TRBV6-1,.,TGTGCCAGCAGCCGCCCGGGGAGTCAGTCGAATGAGCAGTTCTTC,CASSRPGSQSNEQFF
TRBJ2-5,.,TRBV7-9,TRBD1,TGTGCCAGCAGCTTAGGGGGGACAGAGGGAGAGACCCAGTACTTC,CASSLGGTEGETQYF
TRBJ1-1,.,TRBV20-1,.,TGCAGTGCTAGAGATCAACAACGGGCCCTCCTCACTGAAGCTTTCTTT,CSARDQQRALLTEAFF
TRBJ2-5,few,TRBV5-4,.,TGTGCCAGCAACAAGGGGGGGCGGTTCCAAGAGACCCAGTACTTC,CASNKGGRFQETQYF
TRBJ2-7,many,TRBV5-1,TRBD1,TGCGCCAGCAGCTTGATACGACAGGGGCACTACGAGCAGTACTTC,CASSLIRQGHYEQYF
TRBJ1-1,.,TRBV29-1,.,TGCAGCGTGACCCTAGACACTGAAGCTTTCTTT,CSVTLDTEAFF
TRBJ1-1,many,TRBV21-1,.,TGTGCCAGCAGCAAAGATGCAGGGGACACTGAAGCTTTCTTT,CASSKDAGDTEAFF
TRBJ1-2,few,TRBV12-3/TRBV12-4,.,TGTGCCAGCAGACCTTCAAGTGGGGGACGAAACTACACCTTC,CASRPSSGGRNYTF
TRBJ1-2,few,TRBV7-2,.,TGTGCCAGCAGCTTAGCGGAAGGGCTCGTCTATGGCTACACCTTC,CASSLAEGLVYGYTF
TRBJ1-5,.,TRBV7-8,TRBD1,TGTGCCAGCAGTCAGGACAGGAGCAATCAGCCCCAGCATTTT,CASSQDRSNQPQHF
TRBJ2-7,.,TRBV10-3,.,TGTGCCATCAGCGCGGAGGGGGCAGGCCCCTACGAGCAGTACTTC,CAISAEGAGPYEQYF
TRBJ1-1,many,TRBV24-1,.,TGTGCCACCAGTGATACGGGGCGGGGGAACACTGAAGCTTTCTTT,CATSDTGRGNTEAFF